These T cell receptor beta chains were read from a single sample in a study of cytomegalovirus exposure and HLA in healthy donors. Sequenced by immunoSEQ multiplex PCR; TCRdb stores in-frame clones only, minus some. Seen here are some 220,000 clones, approximately 85% observed once, and the top ten hold 0.24%. The sample was PBMCs. These receptors were taken from a girl aged 2 to 10 in good health and CMV-seronegative. Each CDR3 is given with its conserved first and last residue. D genes are given only for firm matches. Clone size is not always given. Where it is, it says once, few, many or a class for expanded clones.

clone size	V gene	D gene	J gene	CDR3 DNA	CDR3 protein
few	TRBV10-3	TRBD2	TRBJ2-3	TGTGCCATCAGCGGACTAGCGGGAGTCTCGGATACGCAGTATTTT	CAISGLAGVSDTQYF
.	TRBV9	.	TRBJ1-3	TGTGCCAGCAGCGTAGGCAGGCTTGTAACCTCGGTTGGAAACACCATATATTTT	CASSVGRLVTSVGNTIYF
.	TRBV5-4	TRBD1	TRBJ1-4	TGTGCCAGCAGCTTGGAGTGGACAGGGGGCATTGAAAAACTGTTTTTT	CASSLEWTGGIEKLFF
few	TRBV6-1	TRBD1	TRBJ1-2	TGTGCCAGCAGTGAAGTGTGGACAGGGGAAGGCTACACCTTC	CASSEVWTGEGYTF
.	TRBV11-2	.	TRBJ2-5	TGTGCCAGCAGTTCGGCGGCCCAGGGTAGAGTGACCCAGTACTTC	CASSSAAQGRVTQYF
.	TRBV18	TRBD1	TRBJ1-6	TGTGCCAGCTCCCCACGGGACAGGGGATCACCCCTCCACTTT	CASSPRDRGSPLHF
.	TRBV20-1	.	TRBJ1-2	TGCAGTGCTAGAGGTATAGATGGCTACACCTTC	CSARGIDGYTF
few	TRBV29-1	TRBD1	TRBJ2-7	TGCAGCGCCGGGACAGTGTCCTACGAGCAGTACTTC	CSAGTVSYEQYF
few	TRBV7-3	TRBD2	TRBJ2-7	TGTGCCAGCAGCTTAACCCGGACTAGTCCCGAGCAGTACTTC	CASSLTRTSPEQYF
once	TRBV10-3	TRBD2	TRBJ2-1	TGTGCCATCAGTTCGCTAGCGGGGGTTTACAATGAGCAGTTCTTC	CAISSLAGVYNEQFF
once	TRBV11-2	.	TRBJ2-1	TGTGCCAGCAGCTTACAGGGCTACAATGAGCAGTTCTTC	CASSLQGYNEQFF
.	TRBV25-1	.	TRBJ2-1	TGTGCCAGCAGTGAGTCCCTTTGGTTCTTC	CASSESLWFF
.	TRBV6-1	.	TRBJ1-5	TGTGCCAGCAGTGGCCAGGGACTGGGAGGAGCCCAGCCCCAGCATTTT	CASSGQGLGGAQPQHF
.	TRBV5-4	TRBD1	TRBJ2-7	TGCGCCAGCAGCTTGGCCCCGGTGGGACAGGGGTTTTACGAGCAGTACTTC	CASSLAPVGQGFYEQYF
.	TRBV10-2	TRBD1	TRBJ1-1	TGCGCCAGCACTGGACAGGGGGGGAACACTGAAGCTTTCTTT	CASTGQGGNTEAFF
.	TRBV7-8	.	TRBJ2-7	TGTGCCAGCAGCTTAGAGGGCAGGGTGACCTACGAGCAGTACTTC	CASSLEGRVTYEQYF
few	TRBV6-1	.	TRBJ2-7	TGTGCCAGCAGTGAAGCGGGGCAGCAGTACTTC	CASSEAGQQYF
.	TRBV19	.	TRBJ1-6	TGTGCCAGTACCTTCGGGAGTCTTAATTCACCCCTCCACTTT	CASTFGSLNSPLHF
.	TRBV6-5	TRBD1	TRBJ1-5	TGTGCCAGCAGGAGACAGGGGGGATACAATCAGCCCCAGCATTTT	CASRRQGGYNQPQHF
.	TRBV6-1	.	TRBJ1-2	TGTGCCAGCAGTGACGGGGGAGGGAGTGGCTACACCTTC	CASSDGGGSGYTF
.	TRBV27	TRBD1	TRBJ1-2	TGTGCCAGCACCGCGGCTACAGGGGGCTATGGCTACACCTTC	CASTAATGGYGYTF
.	TRBV30	.	TRBJ1-2	TGTGCCTGCCCTACCGGGCCAAGGGGCGATGAAGGCTACACCTTC	CACPTGPRGDEGYTF
.	TRBV5-1	.	TRBJ1-1	TGCGCCAGCAGCTTAGGGGGAATGAACACTGAAGCTTTCTTT	CASSLGGMNTEAFF
few	TRBV5-1	TRBD1	TRBJ1-2	TGCGCCAGCAGCTTGGGACAGGGGGGCCCTAAGAGCTATGGCTACACCTTC	CASSLGQGGPKSYGYTF
.	TRBV29-1	.	TRBJ2-2	TGCAGCGTTGAGGGCAGCTACACCGGGGAGCTGTTTTTT	CSVEGSYTGELFF
.	TRBV7-4	.	TRBJ1-5	TGTGCCAGCAGCTTAAAATCGGGGTTCGGGAGCAATCAGCCCCAGCATTTT	CASSLKSGFGSNQPQHF
.	TRBV5-1	.	TRBJ2-5	TGCGCCAGCACGAGGACATCACAAGAGACCCAGTACTTC	CASTRTSQETQYF
.	TRBV6-1	TRBD1	TRBJ1-5	TGTGCCAGCAGTGAAGCGCTGATATCGACAGGGAATCAGCCCCAGCATTTT	CASSEALISTGNQPQHF
.	TRBV18	TRBD2	TRBJ2-7	TGTGCCAGCTCACCACAGACTAGCGGGAGGGCCTCGTTCTACGAGCAGTACTTC	CASSPQTSGRASFYEQYF
once	TRBV27	.	TRBJ2-7	TGTGCCAGCAGTTTCCGGGCTAGCTCCCTCTCCTCCTCCTACGAGCAGTACTTC	CASSFRASSLSSSYEQYF
.	TRBV14	TRBD2	TRBJ2-3	TGTGCCAGCAGCCCTAGCGGGAGGGTCCCAGATACGCAGTATTTT	CASSPSGRVPDTQYF
.	TRBV5-4	.	TRBJ2-1	TGTGCCAGCAGCTTGGAGGGGGGGCAGATATTGCAGTTCTTC	CASSLEGGQILQFF
.	TRBV6-4	TRBD2	TRBJ2-7	TGTGCCAGCAGGGGACTAGCAAGCTACGAGCAGTACTTC	CASRGLASYEQYF
.	TRBV6-5	TRBD1	TRBJ1-2	TGTGCCACCACCCCGCGGGACAGCGGTGGCTACACCTTC	CATTPRDSGGYTF
.	TRBV5-1	.	TRBJ1-3	TGCGCCAGCAGCGTTACAGGCTCTGGAAACACCATATATTTT	CASSVTGSGNTIYF
.	TRBV18	.	TRBJ2-7	TGTGCCAGCTCACCATTTATCACTGCGAGCTCCTACGAGCAGTACTTC	CASSPFITASSYEQYF
.	TRBV2	TRBD1	TRBJ1-2	TGTGCCAGCAGTAAACCCGGGACAGGGAACCGCTACGGCTACACCTTC	CASSKPGTGNRYGYTF
.	TRBV10-1	.	TRBJ1-6	TGCGCCAGCACCCTAGAGTCCATGTTGAATTCACCCCTCCACTTT	CASTLESMLNSPLHF
.	TRBV7-3	TRBD1	TRBJ1-1	TGTGCCAGCAGCCGGGACAGGAACACTGAAGCTTTCTTT	CASSRDRNTEAFF
.	TRBV5-1	.	TRBJ1-6	TGCGCCAGCAGCTTGCTCTCTGGGGGAGGCGGTTCACCCCTCCACTTT	CASSLLSGGGGSPLHF
.	TRBV11-3	.	TRBJ2-2	TGTGCCAGCAGCCCAATTAACAATGGGGAGCTGTTTTTT	CASSPINNGELFF
once	TRBV18	TRBD1	TRBJ1-5	TGTGCCAGCTCAGGAGGACAGGGGGCGAACCCTTATAGCAATCAGCCCCAGCATTTT	CASSGGQGANPYSNQPQHF
.	TRBV5-6	.	TRBJ1-1	TGTGCCAGCAGCTTGGTAGGGGGGAGGGACACTGAAGCTTTCTTT	CASSLVGGRDTEAFF
.	TRBV27	TRBD1	TRBJ2-3	TGTGCCAGCAGTTATTTGAGGTTCCCGGGACAGGGGTGGCCAGATACGCAGTATTTT	CASSYLRFPGQGWPDTQYF
.	TRBV5-1	.	TRBJ2-7	TGCGCCAGCAGCTCCAGGGACTTCCTTTCCTACGAGCAGTACTTC	CASSSRDFLSYEQYF
.	TRBV6-6	.	TRBJ2-7	TGTGCCAGCAGCCAAGGGCAGGGGAAGGCTTCCTACGAGCAGTACTTC	CASSQGQGKASYEQYF
.	TRBV5-1	TRBD2	TRBJ2-3	TGCGCCAGCAGCTTGAGCGGGACCCCAAGCACAGATACGCAGTATTTT	CASSLSGTPSTDTQYF
.	TRBV4-1	TRBD2	TRBJ2-7	TGCGCCAGCAGAGGGACTAGCGGGGGGTACGAGCAGTACTTC	CASRGTSGGYEQYF
.	TRBV29-1	.	TRBJ2-7	TGCAGCGTTAAGTCAGGGGCTACCTACGAGCAGTACTTC	CSVKSGATYEQYF
.	TRBV25-1	.	TRBJ2-1	TGTGCCAGCAGTCAGGGAAATGAGCAGTTCTTC	CASSQGNEQFF
.	TRBV5-1	TRBD1	TRBJ1-3	TGCGCCAGCAGCAAGGACAGGGGCTCTGGAAACACCATATATTTT	CASSKDRGSGNTIYF
once	TRBV30	.	TRBJ1-3	TGTGCCTGGAGGGGAGTGGACACCATATATTTT	CAWRGVDTIYF
.	TRBV5-1	TRBD1	TRBJ1-1	TGCGCCAGCAGCTTGACAGGGGGCGACACTGAAGCTTTCTTT	CASSLTGGDTEAFF
once	TRBV18	.	TRBJ1-4	TGTGCCAGCTCACCAGCACCGCGGGAAAAACTGTTTTTT	CASSPAPREKLFF
.	TRBV19	TRBD1	TRBJ1-2	TGTGCCACCCGGGACAGGGGGATCCACTATGGCTACACCTTC	CATRDRGIHYGYTF
.	TRBV27	TRBD1	TRBJ1-1	TGTGCCAGCAGGCCCCCCGGGCAGGGGGCTGTTGAAGCTTTCTTT	CASRPPGQGAVEAFF